This TCR beta chain was sequenced during a study of T-cell memory formation after mild COVID-19. This clonotype has just a few counts. Its antigen is unidentified. This CDR3 comprises 17 residues. V gave up 6 bases and J gave up 8 bases; unmatched junction bases: 17. Per the germline V gene, CDR1 is SNHLY and CDR2 is FYNNEI. A 5'RACE reaction primed in the constant segment made cDNA libraries of TCR alpha and TCR beta, and these carried sample barcodes and UMIs. TCRdb analysed the 5' RACE reads with MiXCR anew, one entry per CDR3 protein. The table shows about 360,000 distinct CDR3 sequences, with approximately 15% occurring only once. Regarding the study as a whole: Those CD4+ clones that contracted were mainly in CM and EM (CD8+ ones in EMRA).

The chain couples TRBV2 to TRBJ1-4; 8 nucleotides align to TRBD1. What was sequenced was PBMCs or a T cell subset sorted from them (not recorded which). The sequence was obtained from a man aged 18 to 29 who had mild COVID-19 (a few samples of this study predate the infection). Cell type and time point are not known. CDR3 amino acids: CASSRRGQASLGEKLFF. The CDR3 bases are TGTGCCAGCAGCCGACGGGGACAGGCTTCCCTGGGGGAAAAACTGTTTTTT.